This T cell receptor beta chain is drawn from a study of cytomegalovirus exposure and HLA in healthy donors. This CDR3 has 15 amino acids. With 5 bases removed from V and 11 bases from J, the gap between germline ends came to 19 bases. Germline CDR1 is SGHTA and CDR2 is FQGNSA. TCRdb's copy holds only in-frame clones and misses some; the assay was immunoSEQ multiplex PCR. Of some 210,000 clones listed, over 65% were seen once; the top ten hold roughly 5.5%. This clone was seen only a few times. The donors were part of the validation cohort of roughly 110 subjects. That cohort was separate from the first cohort, which comprised fewer than 800 subjects.

The chain carries TRBV7-2 and TRBJ1-6; D possibly corresponds to TRBD1 (6 bases). Sequencing input: PBMCs. The receptor was isolated from a woman between 18 and 29 years old in good health and CMV-seronegative. The CDR3 loop is CASSPLGQGLTPLHF. The CDR3 nucleotides read TGTGCCAGCAGCCCCCTCGGGCAGGGGCTGACACCCCTCCACTTT. The full variable domain, rest sourced from reference TRBV7-2 and TRBJ1-6, is GAGVSQSPSNKVTEKGKDVELRCDPISGHTALYWYRQSLGQGLEFLIYFQGNSAPDKSGLPSDRFSAERTGGSVSTLTIQRTQQEDSAVYLCASSPLGQGLTPLHFGNGTRLTVT.